This TCR beta chain is drawn from a study of blood T cell repertoires in COVID-19. In the study overall: COVID-19 samples from acute and convalescent phases originated in the United States, Italy and Spain.

Produced via immunoSEQ multiplex PCR; TCRdb's table is partial and in-frame only. The table lists about 98,000 clones, approximately 82% of them singletons, with 3.5% to 5% in the top ten. This TCR was sampled from a man in his sixties with acute or convalescent COVID-19. Material: peripheral blood.

CDR3 bases: TGCGCCAGCAGCCCACAGGGTTTTGGGGCCAACGTCCTGACTTTC. It yields the protein CASSPQGFGANVLTF. This chain joins TRBV5-1 and TRBJ2-6; D perhaps matches TRBD1 (6 bases). Trimming cost V 4 bases and J 3 bases, with 11 bases left between them. Germline CDR1 is SGHRS and CDR2 is YFSETQ. The CDR3 contains 15 residues.